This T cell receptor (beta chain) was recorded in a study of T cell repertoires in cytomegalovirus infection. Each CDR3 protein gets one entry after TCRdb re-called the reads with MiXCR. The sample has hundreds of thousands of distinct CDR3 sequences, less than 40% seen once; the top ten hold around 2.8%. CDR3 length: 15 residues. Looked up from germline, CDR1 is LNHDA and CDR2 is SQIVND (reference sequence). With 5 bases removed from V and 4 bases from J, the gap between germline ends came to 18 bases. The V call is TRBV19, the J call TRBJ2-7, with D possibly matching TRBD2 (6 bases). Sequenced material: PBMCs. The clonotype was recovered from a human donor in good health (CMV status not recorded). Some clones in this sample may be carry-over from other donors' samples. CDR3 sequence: CASSAARGAAYEQYF. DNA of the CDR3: TGTGCCAGTAGTGCGGCTCGCGGGGCAGCTTACGAGCAGTACTTC.